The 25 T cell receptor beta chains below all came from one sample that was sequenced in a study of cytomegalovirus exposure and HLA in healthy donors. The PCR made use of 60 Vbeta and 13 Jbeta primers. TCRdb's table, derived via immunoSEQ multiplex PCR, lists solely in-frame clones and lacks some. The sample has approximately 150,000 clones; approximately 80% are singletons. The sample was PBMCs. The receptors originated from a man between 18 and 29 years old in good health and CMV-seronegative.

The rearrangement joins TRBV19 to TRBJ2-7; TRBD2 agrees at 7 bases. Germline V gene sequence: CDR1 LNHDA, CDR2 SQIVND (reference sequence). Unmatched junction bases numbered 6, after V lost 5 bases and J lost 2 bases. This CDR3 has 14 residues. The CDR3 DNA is TGTGCCAGTAGTCCGGAAGGGAGGGCCTACGAGCAGTACTTC. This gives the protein CASSPEGRAYEQYF.

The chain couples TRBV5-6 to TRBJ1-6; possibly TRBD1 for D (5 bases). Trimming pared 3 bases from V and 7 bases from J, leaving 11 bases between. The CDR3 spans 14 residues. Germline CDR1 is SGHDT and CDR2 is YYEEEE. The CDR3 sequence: CASSSGRANSPLHF. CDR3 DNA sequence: TGTGCCAGCAGCTCAGGCAGGGCCAATTCACCCCTCCACTTT.

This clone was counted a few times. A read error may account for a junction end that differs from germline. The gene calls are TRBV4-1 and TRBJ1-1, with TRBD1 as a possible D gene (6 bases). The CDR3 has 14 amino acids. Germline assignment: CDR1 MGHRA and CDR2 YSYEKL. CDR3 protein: CASSQGDTNAEAFF. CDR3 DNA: TGCGCCAGCAGCCAAGGGGACACGAACGCTGAAGCTTTCTTT.

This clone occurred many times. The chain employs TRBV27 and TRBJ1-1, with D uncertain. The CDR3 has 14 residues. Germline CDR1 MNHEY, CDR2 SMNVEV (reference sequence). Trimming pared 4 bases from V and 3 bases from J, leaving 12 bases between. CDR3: CASSSTGYHTEAFF. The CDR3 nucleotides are TGTGCCAGCAGTTCGACGGGTTATCACACTGAAGCTTTCTTT.

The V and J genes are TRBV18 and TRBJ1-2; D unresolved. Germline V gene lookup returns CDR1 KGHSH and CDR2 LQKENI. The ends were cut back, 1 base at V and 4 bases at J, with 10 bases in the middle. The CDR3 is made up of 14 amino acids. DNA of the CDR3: TGTGCCAGCTCACCACAAGGACTAATCTATGGCTACACCTTC. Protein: CASSPQGLIYGYTF.

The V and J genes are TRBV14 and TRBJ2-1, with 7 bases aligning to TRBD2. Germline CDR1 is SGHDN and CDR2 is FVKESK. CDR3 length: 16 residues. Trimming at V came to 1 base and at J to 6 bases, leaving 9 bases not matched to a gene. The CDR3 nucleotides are TGTGCCAGCAGCCAAGCTACCGGACTAGAATTCAATGAGCAGTTCTTC. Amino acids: CASSQATGLEFNEQFF.

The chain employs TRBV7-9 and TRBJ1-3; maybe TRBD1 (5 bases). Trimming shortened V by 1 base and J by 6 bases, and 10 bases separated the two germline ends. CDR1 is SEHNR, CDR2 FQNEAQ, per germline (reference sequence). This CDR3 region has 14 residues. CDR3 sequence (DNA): TGTGCCAGCAGCTTAGGGGGACTAGAAAACACCATATATTTT. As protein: CASSLGGLENTIYF.

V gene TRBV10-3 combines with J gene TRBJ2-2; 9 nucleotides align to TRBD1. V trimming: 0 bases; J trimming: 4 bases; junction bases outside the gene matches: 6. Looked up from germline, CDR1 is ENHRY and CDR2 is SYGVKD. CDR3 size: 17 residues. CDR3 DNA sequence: TGTGCCATCAGTGAGTCGTGGGGACAGGGTCGCACCGGGGAGCTGTTTTTT. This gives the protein CAISESWGQGRTGELFF.

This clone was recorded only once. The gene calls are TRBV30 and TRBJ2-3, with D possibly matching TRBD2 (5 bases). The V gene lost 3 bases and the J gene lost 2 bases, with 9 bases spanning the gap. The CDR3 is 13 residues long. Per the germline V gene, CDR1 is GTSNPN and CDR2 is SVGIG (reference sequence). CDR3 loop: CAWSLDYTDTQYF. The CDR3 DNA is TGTGCCTGGAGCCTAGACTACACAGATACGCAGTATTTT.

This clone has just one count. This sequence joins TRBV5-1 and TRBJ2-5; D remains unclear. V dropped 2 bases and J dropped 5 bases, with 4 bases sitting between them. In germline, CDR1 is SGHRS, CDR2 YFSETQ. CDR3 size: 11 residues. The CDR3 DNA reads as TGCGCCAGCAGCTTTATGGAGACCCAGTACTTC. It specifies CASSFMETQYF.

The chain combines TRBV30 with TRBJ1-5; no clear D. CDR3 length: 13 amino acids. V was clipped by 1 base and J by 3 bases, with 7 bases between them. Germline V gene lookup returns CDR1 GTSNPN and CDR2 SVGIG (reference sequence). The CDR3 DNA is TGTGCCTGGAGTGGTGAGCACAATCAGCCCCAGCATTTT. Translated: CAWSGEHNQPQHF.

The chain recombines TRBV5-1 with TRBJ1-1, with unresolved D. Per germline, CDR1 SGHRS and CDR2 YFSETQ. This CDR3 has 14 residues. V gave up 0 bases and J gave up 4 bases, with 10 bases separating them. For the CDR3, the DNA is TGCGCCAGCAGCTTGGTGGGCGAGGGCACTGAAGCTTTCTTT. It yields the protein CASSLVGEGTEAFF.

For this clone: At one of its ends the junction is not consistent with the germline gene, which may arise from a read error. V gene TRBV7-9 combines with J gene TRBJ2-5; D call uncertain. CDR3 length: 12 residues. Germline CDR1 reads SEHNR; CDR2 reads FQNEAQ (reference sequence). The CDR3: CSSSQYQETQYF. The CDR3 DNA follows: TGTTCCAGCAGCCAGTACCAAGAGACCCAGTACTTC.

The CDR3 is CASSLLDPQYF. The CDR3 DNA sequence: TGTGCCAGCAGTTTACTAGATCCCCAGTACTTC. J is TRBJ2-5 and V is TRBV21-1; the D segment call TRBD2 is taken from the table without a DNA check. TRBV21-1 is listed as a pseudogene. The CDR3 runs 11 residues.

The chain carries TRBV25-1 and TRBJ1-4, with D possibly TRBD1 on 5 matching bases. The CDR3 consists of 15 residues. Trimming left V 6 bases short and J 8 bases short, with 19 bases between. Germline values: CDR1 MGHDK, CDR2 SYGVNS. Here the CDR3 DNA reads TGTGCCAGCAGGGGTCTTTGGGGGGTCAGCGAAAAACTGTTTTTT. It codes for CASRGLWGVSEKLFF. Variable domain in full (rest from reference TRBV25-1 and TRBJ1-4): EADIYQTPRYLVIGTGKKITLECSQTMGHDKMYWYQQDPGMELHLIHYSYGVNSTEKGDLSSESTVSRIRTEHFPLTLESARPSHTSQYLCASRGLWGVSEKLFFGSGTQLSVL.

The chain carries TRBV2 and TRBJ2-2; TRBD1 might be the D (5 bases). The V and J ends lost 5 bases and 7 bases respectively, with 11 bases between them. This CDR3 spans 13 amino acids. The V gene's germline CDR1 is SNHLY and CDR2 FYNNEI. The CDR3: CASSSSGIGELFF. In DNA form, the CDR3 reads TGTGCCAGCAGTTCTTCAGGGATCGGGGAGCTGTTTTTT.

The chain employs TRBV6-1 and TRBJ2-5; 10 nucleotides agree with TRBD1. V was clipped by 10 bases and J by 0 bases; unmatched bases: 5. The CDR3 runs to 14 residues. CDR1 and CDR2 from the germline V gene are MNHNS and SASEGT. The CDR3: CAIGTGAYQETQYF. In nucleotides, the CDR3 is TGTGCCATCGGGACAGGGGCGTACCAAGAGACCCAGTACTTC.

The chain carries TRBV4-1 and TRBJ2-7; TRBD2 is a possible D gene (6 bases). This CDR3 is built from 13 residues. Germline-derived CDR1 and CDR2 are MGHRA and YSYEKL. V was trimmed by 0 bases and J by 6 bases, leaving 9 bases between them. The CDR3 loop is CASSQEGGSEQYF. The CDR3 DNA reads TGCGCCAGCAGCCAAGAGGGGGGATCCGAGCAGTACTTC.

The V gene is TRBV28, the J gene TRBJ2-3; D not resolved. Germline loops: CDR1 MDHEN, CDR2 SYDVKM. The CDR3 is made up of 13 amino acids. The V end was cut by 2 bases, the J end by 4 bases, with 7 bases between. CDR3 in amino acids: CASSLQAPDTQYF. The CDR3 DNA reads TGTGCCAGCAGTTTACAGGCCCCAGATACGCAGTATTTT.

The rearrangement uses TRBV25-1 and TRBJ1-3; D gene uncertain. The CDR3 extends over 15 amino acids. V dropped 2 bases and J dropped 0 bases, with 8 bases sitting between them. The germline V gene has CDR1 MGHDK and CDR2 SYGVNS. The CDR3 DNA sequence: TGTGCCAGCAGTGAACACAGCGGCTCTGGAAACACCATATATTTT. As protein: CASSEHSGSGNTIYF.

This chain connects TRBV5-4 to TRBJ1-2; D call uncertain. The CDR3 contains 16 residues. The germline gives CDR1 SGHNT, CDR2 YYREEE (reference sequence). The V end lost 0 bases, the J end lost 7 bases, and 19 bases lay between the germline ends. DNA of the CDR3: TGTGCCAGCAGCTTGGACGGGAGCCGGGGAGGAGGTGGCTACACCTTC. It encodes CASSLDGSRGGGGYTF.

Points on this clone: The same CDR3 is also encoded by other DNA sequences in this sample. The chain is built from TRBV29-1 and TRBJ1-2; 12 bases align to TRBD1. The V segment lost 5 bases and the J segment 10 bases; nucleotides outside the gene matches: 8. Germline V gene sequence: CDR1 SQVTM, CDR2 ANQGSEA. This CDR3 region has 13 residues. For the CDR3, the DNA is TGCAGCGTTTACCCCGGGACAGGGGGCTTCTACACCTTC. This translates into CSVYPGTGGFYTF.

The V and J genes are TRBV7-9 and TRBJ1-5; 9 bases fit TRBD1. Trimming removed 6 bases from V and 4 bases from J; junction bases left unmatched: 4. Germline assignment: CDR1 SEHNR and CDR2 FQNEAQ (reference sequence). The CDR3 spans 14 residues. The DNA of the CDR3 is TGTGCCAGCAGTACCGGGACAGGGAATCAGCCCCAGCATTTT. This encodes CASSTGTGNQPQHF.

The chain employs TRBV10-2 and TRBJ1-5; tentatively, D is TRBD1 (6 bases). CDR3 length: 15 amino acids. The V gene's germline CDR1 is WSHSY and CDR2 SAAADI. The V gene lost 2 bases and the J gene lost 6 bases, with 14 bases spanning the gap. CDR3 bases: TGCGCCAGCAGTGAGGTGACAGGCGGGAGTCAGCCCCAGCATTTT. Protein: CASSEVTGGSQPQHF.

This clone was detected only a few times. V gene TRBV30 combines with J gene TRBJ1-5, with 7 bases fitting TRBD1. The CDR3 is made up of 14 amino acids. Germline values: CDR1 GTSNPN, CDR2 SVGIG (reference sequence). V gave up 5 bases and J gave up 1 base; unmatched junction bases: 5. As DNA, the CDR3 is TGTGCCTGGGGGACAGCCAGAAGCAATCAGCCCCAGCATTTT. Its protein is CAWGTARSNQPQHF.